This T cell receptor beta chain was retrieved from a study of blood T cell repertoires in COVID-19. Germline V gene sequence: CDR1 MNHEY, CDR2 SVGAGI. There are 15 residues in the CDR3. V shed 6 bases and J 3 bases; nucleotides not matched to a gene: 8. Sequencing was performed with immunoSEQ multiplex PCR; in TCRdb, only in-frame clones are kept and a portion is missing. This table has fewer than 20,000 clones, 88% appearing once. The rearrangement uses TRBV6-5 and TRBJ2-5, with 9 bases that match TRBD1. The TCR originated in a woman aged 25 to 39 who had recovered from COVID-19. Sequenced sample: PBMCs or T cells enriched from blood (not recorded which). This CDR3 reads CASSRRTGEEETQYF. In DNA form, the CDR3 reads TGTGCCAGCAGCCGACGGACAGGGGAGGAAGAGACCCAGTACTTC.